The text below deals with one T cell receptor beta chain. Its specificity is unknown. The entry originates in a study of CXCR3-negative and CXCR3-positive naive CD8 T cells. General observations from the study: Naive cells used TRBV-TRBJ genes in much the same way whether CXCR3-negative or CXCR3-positive; memory cells did not. Naive cells with CXCR3 showed TRB CDR3s that were more hydrophobic than those in CXCR3-negative naive cells.

The CDR3 runs 12 residues. The germline V gene has CDR1 SGHDT and CDR2 YYEEEE. With UMI labels, 5' RACE was used to prepare the TRB cDNA libraries. Following a re-call of the 5' RACE reads, TCRdb has one entry per CDR3 protein and lacks DNA. The specimen's table records tens of thousands of distinct CDR3 sequences. Investigators sorted each CD8+ T cell subset in triplicate, taking around 290,000 cells each time. CD45RO-CCR7+CD27+CD95- defined naive CD8+ T cells. The J gene is TRBJ1-1, the V gene TRBV5-6. Sequencing was performed on naive CXCR3+ CD8+ T cells from blood. This sample's subset: CD45RO-CCR7+CD27+CD95- naive CD8+ T cells expressing CXCR3 (TNR3+). The TCR sequence derives from a human donor in good health. Some clones in this sample may be carry-over from other donors' samples. The CDR3 sequence: CASSLMNTEAFF.